A selection of T cell receptor beta chains follows, all from one sample in a study of vaccination and CD4 T cells after COVID-19. The antigens of these receptors remain unknown. One entry per CDR3 protein results from TCRdb running MiXCR on the PCR reads. This sample yields just over 14,000 distinct CDR3 sequences, of which about 50% are seen a single time; 7.8% belongs to the top ten. The sequenced material came from CD4+ T cells from blood, cultured in vitro. The receptor set was obtained from a human donor who had recovered from COVID-19. CDR3s include the opening cysteine and the closing phenylalanine or tryptophan. The D gene is left open where the match is weak. Part of the rows lack a size; the others show once, few, many or a class for expanded clones.

>NA|NA|TRBV19|TRBJ2-5
CTSSSYQETQYF
TGTACCAGTAGTTCATACCAAGAGACCCAGTACTTC
>NA|TRBD1|TRBV11-3|TRBJ2-7
CASSSGTGSYEQYF
TGTGCCAGCAGCTCCGGGACAGGTTCCTACGAGCAGTACTTC
>few|NA|TRBV19|TRBJ1-1
CASSVWGVWGERNTEAFF
TGTGCCAGTAGTGTGTGGGGAGTGTGGGGCGAACGGAACACTGAAGCTTTCTTT
>NA|TRBD2|TRBV2|TRBJ2-3
CASSSYGAGGTDTQYF
TGTGCCAGCAGTTCCTACGGGGCGGGAGGAACAGATACGCAGTATTTT
>few|NA|TRBV7-3|TRBJ1-3
CASGRGSGNTIYF
TGTGCCAGCGGGCGGGGGTCTGGAAACACCATATATTTT
>NA|TRBD1|TRBV7-2|TRBJ1-1
CASSITGQGAWAFF
TGTGCCAGCAGCATAACAGGACAGGGGGCATGGGCTTTCTTT
>few|TRBD1|TRBV20-1|TRBJ1-6
CSAIRGLHNSPLHF
TGCAGTGCTATCAGGGGGCTCCATAATTCACCCCTCCACTTT
>NA|TRBD2|TRBV6-1|TRBJ2-7
CASSPGLGGYEQYF
TGTGCCAGCAGCCCGGGACTAGGGGGCTACGAGCAGTACTTC
>once|NA|TRBV29-1|TRBJ2-7
CSVEALRAGAYEQYF
TGCAGCGTTGAAGCCCTGAGAGCGGGCGCCTACGAGCAGTACTTC
>few|NA|TRBV20-1|TRBJ1-1
CSARRFGVNTEAFF
TGCAGTGCTAGACGATTTGGGGTGAACACTGAAGCTTTCTTT
>large|NA|TRBV7-3|TRBJ1-5
CANPSGALSRPQHF
TGTGCCAACCCGTCGGGAGCCTTAAGTCGGCCCCAGCATTTT
>few|TRBD2|TRBV24-1|TRBJ2-3
CATGLAGAGGADTQYF
TGTGCCACCGGACTAGCGGGAGCAGGGGGTGCAGATACGCAGTATTTT
>NA|NA|TRBV6-2/TRBV6-3|TRBJ2-7
CAGSYTRAYEQYF
TGTGCCGGCAGCTACACAAGGGCCTACGAGCAGTACTTC
>few|TRBD1|TRBV27|TRBJ2-1
CASRKGQSSYNEQFF
TGTGCCAGCAGGAAGGGACAGAGCTCCTACAATGAGCAGTTCTTC
>NA|NA|TRBV7-3|TRBJ2-3
CASSPRGGRRTDTQYF
TGTGCCAGCAGCCCCAGGGGGGGGCGACGCACAGATACGCAGTATTTT
>NA|TRBD1|TRBV11-3|TRBJ2-3
CASSDGPGQNTDTQYF
TGTGCCAGCAGCGACGGACCGGGACAGAACACAGATACGCAGTATTTT
>NA|NA|TRBV12-3/TRBV12-4|TRBJ1-5
CASSAGLVEYF
TGTGCCAGCAGTGCTGGCCTCGTGGAGTATTTT
>NA|TRBD2|TRBV20-1|TRBJ2-3
CSASASGNPDTQYF
TGCAGTGCTAGTGCTAGCGGGAACCCAGATACGCAGTATTTT
>few|NA|TRBV6-1|TRBJ1-2
CASSERQGLNYGYTF
TGTGCCAGCAGTGAACGGCAGGGCCTTAACTATGGCTACACCTTC
>NA|TRBD1|TRBV4-1|TRBJ2-2
CASRQPGQGPGELFF
TGCGCCAGCAGACAACCGGGACAGGGCCCCGGGGAGCTGTTTTTT
>NA|NA|TRBV14|TRBJ2-3
CASSQWLGVEEYF
TGTGCCAGCAGCCAATGGCTGGGTGTCGAGGAGTATTTT
>NA|NA|TRBV4-2|TRBJ1-5
CASSQVMRGPQHF
TGTGCCAGCAGCCAAGTAATGAGGGGGCCCCAGCATTTT
>NA|NA|TRBV6-1|TRBJ2-2
CASRPGTGVNTGELFF
TGTGCCAGCAGGCCTGGAACAGGAGTTAACACCGGGGAGCTGTTTTTT
>few|NA|TRBV24-1|TRBJ2-1
CATSDSYGGASYNEQFF
TGTGCCACCAGTGATTCCTATGGGGGGGCCTCCTACAATGAGCAGTTCTTC
>NA|NA|TRBV12-3/TRBV12-4|TRBJ1-2
CASSFNRNNYGYTF
TGTGCCAGCAGTTTCAACAGGAATAACTATGGCTACACCTTC
>NA|NA|TRBV12-3/TRBV12-4|TRBJ2-1
CASSLGSYNEQFF
TGTGCCAGCAGTTTGGGCAGCTACAATGAGCAGTTCTTC
>NA|TRBD1|TRBV7-9|TRBJ2-1
CASSRSGTGFDEQFF
TGTGCCAGCAGCCGCTCCGGGACAGGGTTTGATGAGCAGTTCTTC
>few|NA|TRBV2|TRBJ1-2
CASSPRTDVNYGYTF
TGTGCCAGCAGCCCACGGACGGACGTCAACTATGGCTACACCTTC
>few|NA|TRBV15|TRBJ2-3
CATSRGQVTTDTQYF
TGTGCCACCAGCAGAGGTCAGGTAACCACAGATACGCAGTATTTT
>NA|TRBD1|TRBV6-5|TRBJ2-5
CASSYSMTRDRGQETQYF
TGTGCCAGCAGTTACTCGATGACGCGGGACAGGGGGCAAGAGACCCAGTACTTC
>few|NA|TRBV19|TRBJ1-5
CASSGLGGSQPQHF
TGTGCCAGTAGTGGGTTGGGGGGGAGTCAGCCCCAGCATTTT
>NA|NA|TRBV12-3/TRBV12-4|TRBJ1-2
CASSLEGHGYTF
TGTGCCAGCAGTCTCGAGGGGCATGGCTACACCTTC
>few|TRBD1|TRBV27|TRBJ1-6
CASTKGETGVWPLHF
TGTGCCAGCACTAAGGGGGAGACAGGGGTTTGGCCCCTCCACTTT
>few|TRBD2|TRBV10-3|TRBJ2-4
CAISQLGLAGEGAKNIQYF
TGTGCCATCAGCCAATTAGGACTAGCGGGGGAAGGGGCCAAAAACATTCAGTACTTC
>NA|NA|TRBV7-2|TRBJ1-2
CASSLGFRAANYGYTF
TGTGCCAGCAGCTTAGGATTTAGGGCCGCTAACTATGGCTACACCTTC
>NA|NA|TRBV5-6|TRBJ2-1
CASSFPGPGDNEQFF
TGTGCCAGCAGCTTTCCAGGGCCGGGGGACAATGAGCAGTTCTTC
>NA|TRBD1|TRBV20-1|TRBJ1-2
CSARKGQGNYGYIF
TGCAGTGCTAGAAAGGGACAGGGAAACTATGGCTACATCTTC
>few|TRBD1|TRBV7-2|TRBJ1-1
CASSPDRRDEAFF
TGTGCCAGCAGCCCGGACAGGAGGGACGAAGCTTTCTTT
>NA|TRBD1|TRBV2|TRBJ1-5
CASSEEGQNNQPQHF
TGTGCCAGCAGTGAAGAGGGACAGAACAATCAGCCCCAGCATTTT
>NA|NA|TRBV5-8|TRBJ1-1
CASGWTRDTEAFF
TGTGCCAGCGGATGGACCAGGGACACTGAAGCTTTCTTT
>few|TRBD2|TRBV24-1|TRBJ2-3
CATTASGSVNTQYF
TGTGCCACCACGGCTAGCGGGAGTGTGAATACGCAGTATTTT
>few|TRBD2|TRBV7-3|TRBJ2-2
CASSLQVAGNHGELFF
TGTGCCAGCAGCTTGCAAGTAGCGGGAAATCACGGGGAGCTGTTTTTT
>few|TRBD2|TRBV11-2|TRBJ2-1
CASSLGLLAPYNEQFF
TGTGCCAGCAGCTTGGGGCTACTAGCGCCCTACAATGAGCAGTTCTTC
>NA|NA|TRBV7-8|TRBJ2-2
CASSSQAGNTGELFF
TGTGCCAGCAGCTCCCAGGCGGGGAACACCGGGGAGCTGTTTTTT
>NA|NA|TRBV10-3|TRBJ2-5
CAISRQSTQETQYF
TGTGCCATCAGTAGACAGAGCACCCAAGAGACCCAGTACTTC
>few|NA|TRBV6-2/TRBV6-3|TRBJ2-5
CASSTPGSGQETQYF
TGTGCCAGCAGTACACCAGGGAGCGGACAAGAGACCCAGTACTTC
>few|TRBD2|TRBV20-1|TRBJ2-1
CSARLLPGLADHNEQFF
TGCAGTGCTAGACTTCTCCCGGGACTAGCGGACCACAATGAGCAGTTCTTC
>NA|NA|TRBV11-2|TRBJ1-2
CASSPRADSNYGYTF
TGTGCCAGCAGCCCTAGGGCGGACAGTAACTATGGCTACACCTTC
>NA|TRBD2|TRBV27|TRBJ2-1
CASSPQARGRPYNEQFF
TGTGCCAGCAGTCCACAAGCCCGCGGGAGGCCCTACAATGAGCAGTTCTTC
>large|NA|TRBV5-1|TRBJ1-2
CASRSADRVSYGYTF
TGCGCCAGCAGATCCGCGGACCGTGTGAGCTATGGCTACACCTTC
>NA|NA|TRBV28|TRBJ1-5
CASSTPRAAYSNQPQHF
TGTGCCAGCAGTACTCCCCGGGCAGCTTATAGCAATCAGCCCCAGCATTTT
>NA|NA|TRBV27|TRBJ2-3
CASSSEWDPRSTDTQYF
TGTGCCAGCAGTTCAGAGTGGGACCCCAGAAGCACAGATACGCAGTATTTT
>few|TRBD2|TRBV20-1|TRBJ2-2
CSASAPSGRATGELFF
TGCAGTGCTAGCGCTCCTAGCGGGAGAGCTACCGGGGAGCTGTTTTTT